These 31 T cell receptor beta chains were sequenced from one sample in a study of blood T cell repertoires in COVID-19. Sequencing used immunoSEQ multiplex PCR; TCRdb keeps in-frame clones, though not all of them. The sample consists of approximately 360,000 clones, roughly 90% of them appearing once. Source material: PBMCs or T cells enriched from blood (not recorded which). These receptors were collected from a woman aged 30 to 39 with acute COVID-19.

DNA of the CDR3: TGTGCCACTCGGGCAGGGGCTGGAAACACCATATATTTT. It is translated as CATRAGAGNTIYF. The chain recombines TRBV19 with TRBJ1-3; D might be TRBD1 (6 bases). CDR1 and CDR2 from the germline V gene are LNHDA and SQIVND (reference sequence). CDR3 size: 13 residues. V shed 10 bases and J shed 2 bases, with 12 bases lying between them.

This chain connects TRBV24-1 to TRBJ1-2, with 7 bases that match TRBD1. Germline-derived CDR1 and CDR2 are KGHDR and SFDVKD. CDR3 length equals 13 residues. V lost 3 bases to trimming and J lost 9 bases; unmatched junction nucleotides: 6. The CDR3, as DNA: TGTGCCACCAGTGATGCACAGGGGATGAGCTACACCTTC. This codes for CATSDAQGMSYTF.

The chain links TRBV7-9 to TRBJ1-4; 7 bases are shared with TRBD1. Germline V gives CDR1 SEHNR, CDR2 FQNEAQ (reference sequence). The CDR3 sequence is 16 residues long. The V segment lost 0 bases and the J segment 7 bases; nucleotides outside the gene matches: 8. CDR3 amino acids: CASSLAWGTVSEKLFF. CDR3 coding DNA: TGTGCCAGCAGCTTAGCGTGGGGGACAGTGAGTGAAAAACTGTTTTTT.

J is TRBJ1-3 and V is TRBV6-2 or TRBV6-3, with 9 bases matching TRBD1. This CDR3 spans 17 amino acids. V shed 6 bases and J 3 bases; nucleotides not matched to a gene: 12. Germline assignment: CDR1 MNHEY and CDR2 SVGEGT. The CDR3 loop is CASSADRGRAGGNTIYF. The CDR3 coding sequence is TGTGCCAGCAGCGCGGACAGGGGCCGGGCAGGTGGAAACACCATATATTTT.

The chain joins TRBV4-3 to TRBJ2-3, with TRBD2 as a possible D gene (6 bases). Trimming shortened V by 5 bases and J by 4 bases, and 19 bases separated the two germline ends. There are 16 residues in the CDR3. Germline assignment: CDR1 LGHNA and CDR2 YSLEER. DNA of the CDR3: TGCGCCAGCAGCGCACGGGGGTCCCCTTCCCCAGATACGCAGTATTTT. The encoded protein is CASSARGSPSPDTQYF.

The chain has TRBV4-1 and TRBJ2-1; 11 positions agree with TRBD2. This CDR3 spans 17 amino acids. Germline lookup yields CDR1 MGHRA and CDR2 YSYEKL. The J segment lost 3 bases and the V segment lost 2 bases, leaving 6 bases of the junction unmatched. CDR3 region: CASSQSSGTSGYNEQFF. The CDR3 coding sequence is TGCGCCAGCAGCCAATCCTCTGGGACTAGCGGCTACAATGAGCAGTTCTTC.

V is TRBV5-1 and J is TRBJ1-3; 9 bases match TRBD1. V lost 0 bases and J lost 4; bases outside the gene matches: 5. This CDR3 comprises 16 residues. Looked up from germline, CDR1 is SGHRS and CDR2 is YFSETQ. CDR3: CASSLVGQGAGNTIYF. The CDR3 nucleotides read TGCGCCAGCAGCTTGGTGGGACAGGGTGCCGGAAACACCATATATTTT.

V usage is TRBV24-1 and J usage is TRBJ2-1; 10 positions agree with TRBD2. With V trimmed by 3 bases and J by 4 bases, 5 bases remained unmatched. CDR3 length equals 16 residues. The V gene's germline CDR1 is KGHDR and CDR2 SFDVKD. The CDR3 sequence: CATSDRTSGGYNEQFF. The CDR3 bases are TGTGCCACCAGTGATCGGACTAGCGGAGGTTACAATGAGCAGTTCTTC.

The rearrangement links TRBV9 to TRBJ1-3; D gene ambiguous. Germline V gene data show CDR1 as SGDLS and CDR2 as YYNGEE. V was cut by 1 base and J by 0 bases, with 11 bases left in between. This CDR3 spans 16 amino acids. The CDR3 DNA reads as TGTGCCAGCAGCGTAAAAGGACTGATCTCTGGAAACACCATATATTTT. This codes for CASSVKGLISGNTIYF.

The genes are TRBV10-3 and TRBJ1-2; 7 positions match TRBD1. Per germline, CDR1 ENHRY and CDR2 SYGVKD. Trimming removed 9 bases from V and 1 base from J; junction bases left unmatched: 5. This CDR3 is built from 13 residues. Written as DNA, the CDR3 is TGTGCCATAGCACAGGGGATTAACTATGGCTACACCTTC. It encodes CAIAQGINYGYTF.

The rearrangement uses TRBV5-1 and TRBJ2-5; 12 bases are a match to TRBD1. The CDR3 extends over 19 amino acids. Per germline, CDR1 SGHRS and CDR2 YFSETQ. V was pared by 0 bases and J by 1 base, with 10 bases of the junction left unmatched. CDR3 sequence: CASSLAGTGGAHFQETQYF. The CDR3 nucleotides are TGCGCCAGCAGCTTGGCCGGGACAGGGGGCGCGCATTTCCAAGAGACCCAGTACTTC. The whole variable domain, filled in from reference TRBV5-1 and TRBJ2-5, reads KAGVTQTPRYLIKTRGQQVTLSCSPISGHRSVSWYQQTPGQGLQFLFEYFSETQRNKGNFPGRFSGRQFSNSRSEMNVSTLELGDSALYLCASSLAGTGGAHFQETQYFGPGTRLLVL.

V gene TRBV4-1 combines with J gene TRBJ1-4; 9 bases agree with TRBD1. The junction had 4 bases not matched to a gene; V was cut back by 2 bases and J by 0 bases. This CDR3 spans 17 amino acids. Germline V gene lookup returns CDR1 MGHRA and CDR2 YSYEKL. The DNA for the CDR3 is TGCGCCAGCAGCCAAAGACAGGGGGAATCAACTAATGAAAAACTGTTTTTT. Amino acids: CASSQRQGESTNEKLFF.

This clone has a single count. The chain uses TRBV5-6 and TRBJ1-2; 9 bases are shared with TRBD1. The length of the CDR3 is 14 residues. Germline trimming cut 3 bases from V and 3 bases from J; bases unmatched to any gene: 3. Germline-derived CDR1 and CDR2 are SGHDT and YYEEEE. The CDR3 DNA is TGTGCCAGCAGCTGGCGGGACAGGGACTATGGCTACACCTTC. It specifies CASSWRDRDYGYTF.

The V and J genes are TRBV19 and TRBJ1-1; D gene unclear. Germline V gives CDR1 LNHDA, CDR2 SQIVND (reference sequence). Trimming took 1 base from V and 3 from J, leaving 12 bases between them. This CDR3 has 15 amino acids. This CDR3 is CASSIAAGAHTEAFF. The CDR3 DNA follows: TGTGCCAGTAGTATAGCCGCGGGAGCCCACACTGAAGCTTTCTTT. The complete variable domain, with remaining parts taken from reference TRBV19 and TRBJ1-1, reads DGGITQSPKYLFRKEGQNVTLSCEQNLNHDAMYWYRQDPGQGLRLIYYSQIVNDFQKGDIAEGYSVSREKKESFPLTVTSAQKNPTAFYLCASSIAAGAHTEAFFGQGTRLTVV.

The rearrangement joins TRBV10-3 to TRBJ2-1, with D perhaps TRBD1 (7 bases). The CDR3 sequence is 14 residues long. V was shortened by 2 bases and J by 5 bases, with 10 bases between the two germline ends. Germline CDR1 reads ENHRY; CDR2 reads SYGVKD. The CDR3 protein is CAISEDREDNEQFF. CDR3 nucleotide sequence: TGTGCCATCAGTGAGGACAGGGAGGACAATGAGCAGTTCTTC.

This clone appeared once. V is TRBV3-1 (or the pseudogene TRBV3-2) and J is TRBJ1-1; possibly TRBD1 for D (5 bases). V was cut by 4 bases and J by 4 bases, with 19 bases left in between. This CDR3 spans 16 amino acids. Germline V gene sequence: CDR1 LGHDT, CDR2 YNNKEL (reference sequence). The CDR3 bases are TGTGCCAGCAGCCTAGGTCCAGGAGTGGGGGGCACTGAAGCTTTCTTT. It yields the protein CASSLGPGVGGTEAFF.

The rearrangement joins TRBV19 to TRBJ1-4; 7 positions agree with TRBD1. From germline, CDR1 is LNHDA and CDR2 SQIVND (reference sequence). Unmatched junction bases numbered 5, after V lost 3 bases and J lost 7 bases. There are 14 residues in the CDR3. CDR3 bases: TGTGCCAGTAGTATTAAGGGGGCGGCTGAAAAACTGTTTTTT. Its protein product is CASSIKGAAEKLFF.

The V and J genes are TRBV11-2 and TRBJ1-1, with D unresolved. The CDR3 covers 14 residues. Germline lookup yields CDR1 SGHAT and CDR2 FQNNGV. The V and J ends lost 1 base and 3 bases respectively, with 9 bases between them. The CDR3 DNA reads TGTGCCAGCAGCTTAGTACAAGATCACACTGAAGCTTTCTTT. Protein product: CASSLVQDHTEAFF.

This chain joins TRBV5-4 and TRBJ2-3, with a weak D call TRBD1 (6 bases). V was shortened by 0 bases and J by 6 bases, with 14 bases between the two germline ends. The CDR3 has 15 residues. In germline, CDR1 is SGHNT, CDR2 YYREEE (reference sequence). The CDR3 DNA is TGTGCCAGCAGCTTGGGGCAGGGGTCGCGGGATACGCAGTATTTT. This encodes CASSLGQGSRDTQYF.

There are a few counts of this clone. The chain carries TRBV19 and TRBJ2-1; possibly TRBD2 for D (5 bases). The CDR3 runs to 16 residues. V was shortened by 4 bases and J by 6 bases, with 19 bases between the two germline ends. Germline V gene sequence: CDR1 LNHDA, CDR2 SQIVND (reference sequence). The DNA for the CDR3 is TGTGCCAGTAGTACGAGAGGGCTAGCCACAACCAATGAGCAGTTCTTC. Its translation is CASSTRGLATTNEQFF.

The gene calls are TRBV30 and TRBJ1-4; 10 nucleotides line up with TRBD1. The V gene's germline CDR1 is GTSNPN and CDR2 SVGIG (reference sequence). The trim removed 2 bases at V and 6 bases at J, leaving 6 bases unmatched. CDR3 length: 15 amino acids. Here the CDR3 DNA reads TGTGCCTGGAGTTTCTGGGACAGGGGTGATGAAAAACTGTTTTTT. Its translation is CAWSFWDRGDEKLFF.

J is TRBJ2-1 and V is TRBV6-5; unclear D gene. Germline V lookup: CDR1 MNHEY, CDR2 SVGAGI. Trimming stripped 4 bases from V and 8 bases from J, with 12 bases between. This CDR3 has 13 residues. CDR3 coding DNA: TGTGCCAGCAGTTCCCCAAACATCGATGAGCAGTTCTTC. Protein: CASSSPNIDEQFF.

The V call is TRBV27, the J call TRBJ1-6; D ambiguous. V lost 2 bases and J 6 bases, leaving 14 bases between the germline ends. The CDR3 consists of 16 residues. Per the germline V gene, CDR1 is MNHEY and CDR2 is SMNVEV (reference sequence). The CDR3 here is CASSLKQALPNSPLHF. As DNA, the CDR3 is TGTGCCAGCAGTTTAAAGCAGGCTCTCCCTAATTCACCCCTCCACTTT.

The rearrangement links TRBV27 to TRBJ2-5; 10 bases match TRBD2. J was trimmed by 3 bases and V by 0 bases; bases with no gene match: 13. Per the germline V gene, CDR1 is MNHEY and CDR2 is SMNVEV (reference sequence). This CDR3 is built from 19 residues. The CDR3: CASSLSSASGGRRKETQYF. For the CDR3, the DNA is TGTGCCAGCAGTTTATCGTCGGCTAGCGGGGGTCGAAGAAAAGAGACCCAGTACTTC.

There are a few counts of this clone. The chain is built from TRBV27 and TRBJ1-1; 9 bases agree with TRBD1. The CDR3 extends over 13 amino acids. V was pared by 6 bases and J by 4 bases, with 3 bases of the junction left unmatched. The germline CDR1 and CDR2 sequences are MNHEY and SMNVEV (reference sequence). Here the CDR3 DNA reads TGTGCCAGCAGGCCGACAGGGGGCACTGAAGCTTTCTTT. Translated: CASRPTGGTEAFF.

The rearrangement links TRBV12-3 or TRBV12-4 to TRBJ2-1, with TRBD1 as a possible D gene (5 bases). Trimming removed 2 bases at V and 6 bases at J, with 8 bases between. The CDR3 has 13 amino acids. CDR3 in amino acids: CASSLPGINEQFF. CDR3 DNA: TGTGCCAGCAGTTTACCAGGGATCAATGAGCAGTTCTTC.

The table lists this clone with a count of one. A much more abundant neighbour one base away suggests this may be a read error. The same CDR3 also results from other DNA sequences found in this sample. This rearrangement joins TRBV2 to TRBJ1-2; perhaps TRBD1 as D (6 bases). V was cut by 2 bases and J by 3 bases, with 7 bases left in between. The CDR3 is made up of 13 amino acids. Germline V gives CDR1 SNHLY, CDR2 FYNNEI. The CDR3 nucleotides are TGTGCCAGCAGTGAATCAGGGGACTATGGCTACACCTTC. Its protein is CASSESGDYGYTF.

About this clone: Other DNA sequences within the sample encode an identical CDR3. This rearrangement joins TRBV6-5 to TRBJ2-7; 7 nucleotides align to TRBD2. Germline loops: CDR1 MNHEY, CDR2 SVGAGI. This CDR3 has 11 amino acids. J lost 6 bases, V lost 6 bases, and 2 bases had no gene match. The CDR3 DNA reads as TGTGCCAGCAGCCGCGGGGGCGAGCAGTACTTC. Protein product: CASSRGGEQYF.

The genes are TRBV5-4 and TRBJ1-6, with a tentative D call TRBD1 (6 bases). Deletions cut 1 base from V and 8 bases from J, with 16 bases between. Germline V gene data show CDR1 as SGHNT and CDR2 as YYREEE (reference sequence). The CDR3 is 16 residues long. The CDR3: CASSLRLGRGDSPLHF. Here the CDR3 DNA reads TGTGCCAGCAGCTTGCGGTTGGGCAGGGGTGATTCACCCCTCCACTTT.

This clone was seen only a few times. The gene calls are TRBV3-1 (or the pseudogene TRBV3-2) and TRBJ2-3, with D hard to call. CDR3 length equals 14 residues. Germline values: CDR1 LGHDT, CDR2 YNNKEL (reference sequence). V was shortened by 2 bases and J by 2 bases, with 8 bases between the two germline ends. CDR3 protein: CASSQKTVTDTQYF. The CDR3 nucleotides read TGTGCCAGCAGCCAAAAAACGGTCACAGATACGCAGTATTTT.

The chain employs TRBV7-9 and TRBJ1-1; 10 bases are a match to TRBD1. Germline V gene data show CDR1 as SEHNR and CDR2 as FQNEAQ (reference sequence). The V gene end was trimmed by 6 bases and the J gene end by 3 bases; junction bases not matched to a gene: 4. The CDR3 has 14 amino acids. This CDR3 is CASRRTGGDTEAFF. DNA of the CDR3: TGTGCCAGCAGACGGACAGGGGGGGACACTGAAGCTTTCTTT.